Below, one T cell receptor (beta chain) is given with its context. The target antigen is unknown. Germline and junction disagree at one end, which may indicate a read error. This entry belongs to a study of tumor-infiltrating lymphocytes in primary liver carcinoma. Study background: Resection treated the patients' primary liver carcinoma.

Germline V lookup: CDR1 SGHNT, CDR2 YYREEE (reference sequence). The CDR3 is 18 residues long. A constant-region primer primed TCR beta cDNA synthesis from around 500 ng of total RNA. Each TCR beta library was derived from three nested multiplex PCR rounds that employed slightly modified ARM-PCR. For around 9 cycles apiece, the opening two PCR rounds ran with TRBV1-TRBV30 forward primers and a C-beta reverse primer. TCRdb processed the multiplex PCR reads anew with MiXCR; each CDR3 protein has one entry. This table holds about 350,000 distinct CDR3 sequences, around 60% found once. Unsorted whole blood yielded the blood RNA, and germline DNA was also extracted. These patients lived with chronic HBV infection and had never been treated. Overall study findings and caveats: Blood's top-250-clone fraction was significantly lower than that of tumors (p = 0.039).

This chain connects TRBV5-4 to TRBJ2-7; 9 positions agree with TRBD2. Sequencing input: peripheral blood. This clonotype was sampled from a man in his forties with primary liver carcinoma and hepatitis B virus infection. The CDR3: CVSSLGASGMVTFHEQYF. The DNA of the CDR3 is TGTGTCAGCAGCTTGGGGGCTAGCGGGATGGTCACTTTCCACGAGCAGTACTTC.